Presented here are 22 T cell receptor beta chains from one specimen sequenced in a study of cytomegalovirus exposure and HLA in healthy donors. Libraries were prepared by immunoSEQ multiplex PCR; TCRdb keeps only in-frame clonotypes and omits some of them. This table holds approximately 60,000 clones, more than 80% found once. Sequencing was carried out using PBMCs. The receptors shown here come from a man between 18 and 29 years old in good health and CMV-seronegative.

CDR3 bases: TGTGCCAGCAGCTTAGGGCTTGGACTAGCGGGAGTTAATTACCCGTTCTTC. Its protein is CASSLGLGLAGVNYPFF. This rearrangement joins TRBV7-2 to TRBJ2-1; 13 nucleotides match TRBD2. The germline V gene encodes CDR1 SGHTA and CDR2 FQGNSA. V shed 1 base, J shed 15 bases, and the junction held 15 bases outside the gene matches. This CDR3 is built from 17 residues.

This clone was counted between two and nine times. J is TRBJ2-2 and V is TRBV25-1; 8 nucleotides line up with TRBD1. There are 16 residues in the CDR3. Germline-derived CDR1 and CDR2 are MGHDK and SYGVNS. The trim removed 1 base at V and 5 bases at J, leaving 6 bases unmatched. The CDR3 DNA reads TGTGCCAGCAGTGAATCGGACAGGGTCTTTACCGGGGAGCTGTTTTTT. Its translation: CASSESDRVFTGELFF.

The chain couples TRBV7-6 to TRBJ2-1, with D possibly being TRBD2 (5 bases). Germline CDR1 and CDR2: SGHVS and FNYEAQ. The CDR3 is 14 amino acids. V was cut by 8 bases and J by 0 bases, with 11 bases left in between. Written as DNA, the CDR3 is TGTGCCAGCGGAGCGACTACCTCCTACAATGAGCAGTTCTTC. Translating gives CASGATTSYNEQFF.

The chain links TRBV10-3 to TRBJ1-1, with TRBD1 matching over 8 bases. Trimming removed 5 bases from V and 6 bases from J; junction bases left unmatched: 14. This CDR3 has 16 residues. Germline V gives CDR1 ENHRY, CDR2 SYGVKD. DNA of the CDR3: TGTGCCATCAGTTCCAGGGGGCGAAGGGACAACGCTGAAGCTTTCTTT. This translates into CAISSRGRRDNAEAFF.

This sequence joins TRBV7-3 and TRBJ2-1; 8 bases are a match to TRBD2. CDR1 SGHTA and CDR2 FQGTGA come from the germline V gene. The trim removed 2 bases at V and 8 bases at J, leaving 5 bases unmatched. The CDR3 runs to 14 residues. For the CDR3, the DNA is TGTGCCAGCAGCTTAGCGGGAGGTAGCTATGAGCAGTTCTTC. The encoded protein is CASSLAGGSYEQFF.

The rearrangement joins TRBV7-3 to TRBJ2-1; D is possibly TRBD2 (5 bases). Germline V gene lookup returns CDR1 SGHTA and CDR2 FQGTGA. The CDR3 length is 15 residues. V was trimmed by 5 bases and J by 3 bases, leaving 14 bases between them. The CDR3 spells CASSEGPAYYNEQFF. In DNA form, the CDR3 reads TGTGCCAGCAGCGAGGGCCCTGCCTACTACAATGAGCAGTTCTTC.

This clone has only one observation. This rearrangement joins TRBV6-6 to TRBJ2-1, with 8 bases that match TRBD2. The CDR3 has 13 amino acids. V shed 10 bases and J 3 bases; nucleotides not matched to a gene: 5. Germline V gives CDR1 MNHNY, CDR2 SVGAGI (reference sequence). The CDR3 DNA sequence: TGTGCCACGGCGGGAGGAGTCTACAATGAGCAGTTCTTC. It specifies CATAGGVYNEQFF.

This clone was counted a single time. The V call is TRBV6-5, the J call TRBJ2-3, with D tentatively TRBD2 (5 bases). V was shortened by 10 bases and J by 0 bases, with 14 bases between the two germline ends. Germline CDR1 is MNHEY and CDR2 is SVGAGI. The CDR3 runs 14 residues. In DNA, the CDR3 is TGTGCCATTCGACGGACTTCTAGCACAGATACGCAGTATTTT. Translating it yields CAIRRTSSTDTQYF.

This sequence joins TRBV19 and TRBJ2-2; 9 bases agree with TRBD2. CDR3 length equals 15 residues. V lost 4 bases and J lost 0; bases outside the gene matches: 0. In germline, CDR1 is LNHDA, CDR2 SQIVND (reference sequence). The CDR3 region has the DNA TGTGCCAGTAGTACTAGCGGGGCGAACACCGGGGAGCTGTTTTTT. This sequence encodes CASSTSGANTGELFF.

This clone occurred a few times. The J gene is TRBJ1-4, the V gene TRBV5-1; 7 nucleotides agree with TRBD1. The germline V gene encodes CDR1 SGHRS and CDR2 YFSETQ. This CDR3 spans 17 amino acids. Trimming removed 4 bases from V and 2 bases from J; junction bases left unmatched: 11. As DNA, the CDR3 is TGCGCCAGCAGCACCGAACAACAGGGGACCACTAATGAAAAACTGTTTTTT. Protein: CASSTEQQGTTNEKLFF.

This sequence joins TRBV28 and TRBJ2-1; D is ambiguous. The CDR3 runs to 12 residues. Germline CDR1 is MDHEN and CDR2 is SYDVKM. Trimming pared 3 bases from V and 11 bases from J, leaving 11 bases between. CDR3 sequence (DNA): TGTGCCAGCAGTTTTGGCGGCGTAAAGCAGTTCTTC. Protein product: CASSFGGVKQFF.

The chain recombines TRBV28 with TRBJ2-1; D is ambiguous. This CDR3 region has 13 residues. CDR1 is MDHEN and CDR2 is SYDVKM in the germline V gene. Trimming pared 11 bases from V and 4 bases from J, leaving 15 bases between. CDR3 protein: CASSRDLYNEQFF. In DNA form, the CDR3 reads TGTGCCTCCTCCCGAGATTTGTACAATGAGCAGTTCTTC.

The V call is TRBV29-1, the J call TRBJ2-5; 9 bases align to TRBD1. Per germline, CDR1 SQVTM and CDR2 ANQGSEA. The length of the CDR3 is 13 residues. Germline trimming cut 7 bases from V and 5 bases from J; bases unmatched to any gene: 8. The CDR3 here is CSAGQGLGETQYF. The CDR3 region has the DNA TGCAGCGCTGGACAGGGGTTAGGGGAGACCCAGTACTTC. The full variable domain, rest sourced from reference TRBV29-1 and TRBJ2-5, is SAVISQKPSRDICQRGTSLTIQCQVDSQVTMMFWYRQQPGQSLTLIATANQGSEATYESGFVIDKFPISRPNLTFSTLTVSNMSPEDSSIYLCSAGQGLGETQYFGPGTRLLVL.

CDR3 sequence reads: CASSEAGQVILEQFF. CDR3 in DNA: TGTGCCAGCAGTGAAGCCGGACAGGTGATTTTGGAGCAGTTCTTC. The J gene is TRBJ2-1, the V gene TRBV6-1; 7 nucleotides match TRBD1. V was pared by 0 bases and J by 10 bases, with 9 bases of the junction left unmatched. The CDR3 runs 15 residues. Germline CDR1 reads MNHNS; CDR2 reads SASEGT.

The gene calls are TRBV28 and TRBJ1-2; no definite D call. Germline-derived CDR1 and CDR2 are MDHEN and SYDVKM. The CDR3 sequence is 15 residues long. The V end was cut by 7 bases, the J end by 0 bases, with 15 bases between. The CDR3 DNA follows: TGTGCCAGCATCTCGCCCGCAGAGGCTAACTATGGCTACACCTTC. This encodes CASISPAEANYGYTF.

This chain links TRBV11-2 with TRBJ1-2, with TRBD1 matching over 8 bases. The V segment lost 5 bases and the J segment 8 bases; nucleotides outside the gene matches: 13. The CDR3 length is 15 residues. Germline V gene lookup returns CDR1 SGHAT and CDR2 FQNNGV. The CDR3 reads CASSNQGAVNRGYTF. The DNA of the CDR3 is TGTGCCAGCAGCAATCAGGGGGCCGTTAATCGGGGCTACACCTTC.

The gene calls are TRBV4-1 and TRBJ1-5, with a possible D match to TRBD1 (5 bases). CDR3 size: 17 residues. Trimming stripped 5 bases from V and 1 base from J, with 18 bases between. Looked up from germline, CDR1 is MGHRA and CDR2 is YSYEKL. CDR3 residues: CASSALPPGSSNQPQHF. CDR3 DNA sequence: TGCGCCAGCAGCGCACTTCCTCCAGGGTCCAGCAATCAGCCCCAGCATTTT.

This clone was counted once. The chain is built from TRBV13 and TRBJ1-3; D uncertain. Trimming pared 5 bases from V and 8 bases from J, leaving 13 bases between. Germline V gene data show CDR1 as PRHDT and CDR2 as FYEKMQ (reference sequence). CDR3 length: 13 amino acids. Here the CDR3 DNA reads TGTGCCAGCAGCCCATCCGGAGGTGACACCATATATTTT. Translating it yields CASSPSGGDTIYF. Combining the CDR3 with reference TRBV13 and TRBJ1-3 gives the whole variable domain AAGVIQSPRHLIKEKRETATLKCYPIPRHDTVYWYQQGPGQDPQFLISFYEKMQSDKGSIPDRFSAQQFSDYHSELNMSSLELGDSALYFCASSPSGGDTIYFGEGSWLTVV.

V usage is TRBV6-1 and J usage is TRBJ2-7; the match to TRBD2 covers 11 bases. Germline CDR1 MNHNS, CDR2 SASEGT. The CDR3 sequence is 18 residues long. The V segment lost 0 bases and the J segment 5 bases; nucleotides outside the gene matches: 12. The CDR3 here is CASSEASSGRSLINEQYF. The DNA for the CDR3 is TGTGCCAGCAGTGAAGCTTCTAGCGGGAGGTCCCTTATTAACGAGCAGTACTTC.

The chain couples TRBV7-3 to TRBJ2-2, with 7 bases lining up with TRBD1. The CDR3 is made up of 15 amino acids. Germline trimming cut 5 bases from V and 7 bases from J; bases unmatched to any gene: 10. CDR1 and CDR2 (germline): SGHTA, FQGTGA. CDR3: CASSPHPTGLGELFF. The CDR3 coding sequence is TGTGCCAGCAGCCCACACCCGACAGGGCTCGGGGAGCTGTTTTTT.

This sequence joins TRBV18 and TRBJ1-3; maybe TRBD1 (5 bases). Trimming shortened V by 0 bases and J by 3 bases, and 9 bases separated the two germline ends. Germline V CDR1 and CDR2: KGHSH, LQKENI. The CDR3 runs 15 residues. The CDR3 loop is CASSPPGRGGNTIYF. In DNA form, the CDR3 reads TGTGCCAGCTCACCACCGGGGCGCGGTGGAAACACCATATATTTT.

The chain joins TRBV10-2 to TRBJ1-1; 9 bases fit TRBD1. The CDR3 has 16 amino acids. Germline trimming cut 2 bases from V and 3 bases from J; bases unmatched to any gene: 7. Germline-derived CDR1 and CDR2 are WSHSY and SAAADI. The CDR3 sequence: CASSETGRTGDTEAFF. For the CDR3, the DNA is TGCGCCAGCAGTGAGACGGGAAGGACAGGGGACACTGAAGCTTTCTTT.